Below are 17 T cell receptor beta chains sequenced from a single sample in a study of T cell responses to AZD1222 COVID-19 vaccine. Libraries were prepared by immunoSEQ multiplex PCR; TCRdb keeps only in-frame clonotypes and omits some of them. The sample holds roughly 92,000 clones, nearly 90% seen once. Source: peripheral blood, taken on day 0 of AZD1222 vaccination. Receptors originate from an adult in good health.

The chain has TRBV5-5 and TRBJ2-5; D gene ambiguous. CDR3 size: 14 residues. V was pared by 1 base and J by 5 bases, with 12 bases between. Germline V gene data show CDR1 as SGHKS and CDR2 as YYEKEE (reference sequence). The chain's CDR3 is CASSLNQVGETQYF. Written as DNA, the CDR3 is TGTGCCAGCAGCTTGAACCAAGTTGGGGAGACCCAGTACTTC.

J is TRBJ2-1 and V is TRBV15; the D call may be TRBD1 or TRBD2 (6 bases each). Deletions cut 1 base from V and 6 bases from J, with 16 bases between. The V gene's germline CDR1 is LNHNV and CDR2 YYDKDF (reference sequence). The CDR3 length is 16 residues. The CDR3 DNA is TGTGCCACCAGCAGAGGCCTAGGGGGGACGGGCAATGAGCAGTTCTTC. It yields the protein CATSRGLGGTGNEQFF.

The chain links TRBV19 to TRBJ2-7, with 7 bases fitting TRBD1. Germline V gene sequence: CDR1 LNHDA, CDR2 SQIVND (reference sequence). The V segment lost 4 bases and the J segment 0 bases; nucleotides outside the gene matches: 9. The CDR3 length is 16 residues. Written as DNA, the CDR3 is TGTGCCAGTAGTACTTGGCGACAGGGAATCTCCTACGAGCAGTACTTC. Amino acids: CASSTWRQGISYEQYF.

V and J are TRBV6-5 and TRBJ2-7, with TRBD1 identical over 11 bases. The ends lost 8 bases at V and 6 bases at J; junction bases unmatched: 6. Germline V CDR1 and CDR2: MNHEY, SVGAGI. The CDR3 spans 13 residues. The CDR3 reads CASESGTGGEQYF. CDR3 nucleotide sequence: TGTGCCAGCGAATCCGGGACAGGGGGCGAGCAGTACTTC.

The chain couples TRBV6-5 to TRBJ1-1, with D perhaps TRBD1 (6 bases). Per the germline V gene, CDR1 is MNHEY and CDR2 is SVGAGI. V lost 1 base, J lost 8 bases, and 14 bases lay in between. The CDR3 spans 14 residues. This CDR3 reads CASSYLSRGAEAFF. CDR3 nucleotides: TGTGCCAGCAGTTACTTGAGCAGGGGAGCCGAAGCTTTCTTT.

The gene calls are TRBV24-1 and TRBJ2-1, with D possibly TRBD1 on 5 matching bases. CDR1 and CDR2 from the germline V gene are KGHDR and SFDVKD. The CDR3 extends over 15 amino acids. With 3 bases removed from V and 3 bases from J, the gap between germline ends came to 11 bases. CDR3: CATSDGADLYNEQFF. CDR3 sequence (DNA): TGTGCCACCAGTGATGGGGCAGACCTCTACAATGAGCAGTTCTTC.

This CDR3 is CASRPGQGANTQYF. CDR3 nucleotide sequence: TGTGCCAGCCGACCGGGACAGGGGGCGAATACGCAGTATTTT. V and J are TRBV19 and TRBJ2-3; 12 bases match TRBD1. V was clipped by 9 bases and J by 7 bases; unmatched bases: 8. CDR1 and CDR2 (germline): LNHDA, SQIVND (reference sequence). The CDR3 loop spans 14 amino acids.

CDR3 sequence (DNA): TGCGCCAACCCCCGAAGAGACGAGCAGTACTTC. Encoded protein: CANPRRDEQYF. The V and J genes are TRBV5-1 and TRBJ2-7, with D unresolved. V lost 9 bases and J lost 5, with 12 bases in between. This CDR3 region has 11 residues. Germline CDR1 reads SGHRS; CDR2 reads YFSETQ.

This chain connects TRBV6-5 to TRBJ2-4; perhaps TRBD2 as D (6 bases). Germline V gene data show CDR1 as MNHEY and CDR2 as SVGAGI. The length of the CDR3 is 15 residues. V was shortened by 5 bases and J by 2 bases, with 13 bases between the two germline ends. This chain's CDR3 is CASSPRDSSKNIQYF. CDR3 DNA: TGTGCCAGCAGTCCCCGGGACTCCTCCAAAAACATTCAGTACTTC.

This rearrangement joins TRBV3-1 (or the pseudogene TRBV3-2) to TRBJ2-7, with a tentative D call TRBD2 (5 bases). The V and J ends lost 1 base and 3 bases respectively, with 10 bases between them. Germline loops: CDR1 LGHDT, CDR2 YNNKEL (reference sequence). The CDR3 covers 14 residues. CDR3 loop: CASSQGLRDYEQYF. The CDR3, as DNA: TGTGCCAGCAGCCAAGGTTTGAGGGACTACGAGCAGTACTTC.

This rearrangement joins TRBV5-1 to TRBJ1-3, with D possibly matching TRBD1 (5 bases). CDR3 length: 15 amino acids. V lost 0 bases, J lost 2 bases, and 9 bases lay in between. CDR1 and CDR2 from the germline V gene are SGHRS and YFSETQ. CDR3 protein: CASSLDGGAGNTIYF. As DNA, the CDR3 is TGCGCCAGCAGCTTGGATGGGGGGGCTGGAAACACCATATATTTT.

This chain uses TRBV3-1 (or the pseudogene TRBV3-2) with TRBJ1-1; TRBD1 matches 7 bases. The CDR3 consists of 14 residues. Germline assignment: CDR1 LGHDT and CDR2 YNNKEL (reference sequence). The junction had 16 bases not matched to a gene; V was cut back by 10 bases and J by 8 bases. In nucleotides, the CDR3 is TGTGCCACCAAACCATCGAAAGGGACAGCCGAAGCTTTCTTT. This encodes CATKPSKGTAEAFF.

This chain connects TRBV14 to TRBJ1-1, with D unclear. Germline assignment: CDR1 SGHDN and CDR2 FVKESK. Trimming cost V 1 base and J 10 bases, with 10 bases left between them. This CDR3 has 12 amino acids. CDR3 protein: CASSQGSPSAFF. The CDR3, as DNA: TGTGCCAGCAGCCAAGGGAGTCCCTCAGCTTTCTTT.

The V and J genes are TRBV7-2 and TRBJ2-3; TRBD2 agrees at 8 bases. This CDR3 has 18 residues. Germline CDR1 SGHTA, CDR2 FQGNSA. The J segment lost 3 bases and the V segment lost 5 bases, leaving 16 bases of the junction unmatched. The CDR3: CASSHLRRSGGSTDTQYF. The CDR3 DNA follows: TGTGCCAGCAGCCACCTCCGAAGGAGCGGGGGTAGTACAGATACGCAGTATTTT.

This rearrangement joins TRBV7-9 to TRBJ1-2; 9 bases map to TRBD1. The CDR3 is 12 residues long. Trimming cost V 7 bases and J 6 bases; bases outside gene matches: 3. Germline values: CDR1 SEHNR, CDR2 FQNEAQ (reference sequence). The CDR3 DNA reads TGTGCCAGCAACAGGGGGCTTGATGGCTACACCTTC. This sequence encodes CASNRGLDGYTF.

The gene calls are TRBV19 and TRBJ1-1; D possibly corresponds to TRBD1 (5 bases). The CDR3 is 13 residues long. Trimming took off 4 bases at V and 8 bases at J, with 14 bases between the two ends. From germline, CDR1 is LNHDA and CDR2 SQIVND (reference sequence). CDR3 bases: TGTGCCAGTAGTACCAAGCAAGAGGGGGAAGCTTTCTTT. Translating gives CASSTKQEGEAFF.

The rearrangement uses TRBV7-8 and TRBJ2-7, with D unclear. In germline, CDR1 is SGHVS, CDR2 FQNEAQ. This CDR3 is built from 12 residues. Between the trimmed V and J ends, which lost 5 bases and 5 bases, there was a span of 10 bases. The CDR3, as DNA: TGTGCCAGCAGCCGGACCTCAGACGAGCAGTACTTC. It codes for CASSRTSDEQYF.